The clone carrying this TCR beta chain was observed many times. The data belong to a study of T cells in Graves' hyperthyroidism and ophthalmopathy. Using RNA transcripts as the source, TCR beta CDR3 regions were amplified. HTBI primers drove first-round RT-PCR of the TCR CDR3. TCRdb itself ran the multiplex PCR reads through MiXCR, one entry per CDR3 protein. Of 300,000 to 400,000 distinct CDR3 sequences in the sample, 21% are singletons; the top ten hold less than 65%. Diagnostic decisions used clinical symptoms, serum thyroxine and TRAb, thyroid ultrasound and orbital computed tomography. Sequencing input: blood. The clonotype comes from a woman aged 45-59 years with Graves' hyperthyroidism.

The CDR3 region is CASSEAGGGTEAFF. Written as DNA, the CDR3 is TGTGCCAGCAGTGAAGCAGGGGGGGGTACTGAAGCTTTCTTT. The gene calls are TRBV2 and TRBJ1-1; tentatively, D is TRBD1 (6 bases). Germline V gene lookup returns CDR1 SNHLY and CDR2 FYNNEI. The CDR3 extends over 14 amino acids. Trimming shortened V by 0 bases and J by 5 bases, and 10 bases separated the two germline ends.